These 28 T cell receptor beta chains came from one sample sequenced in a study of blood T cell repertoires in COVID-19 (dated by TCRdb to about 2020). The library came from the immunoSEQ multiplex PCR assay. TCRdb took over this immuneACCESS table, retaining in-frame rearrangements with V and J assigned. Such tables are incomplete; in checked studies, under half of the missing clones stem from an unresolved V gene, and the remainder is unexplained. The sample table holds some 250,000 clones, of which about four fifths were seen once. The ten largest clones capture 8.5% to 10% of the sample. The sequenced sample was peripheral blood. Receptors were obtained from a man in his forties or fifties with active or convalescent COVID-19.

The chain couples TRBV24-1 to TRBJ2-3, with D unclear. The CDR3 covers 13 residues. CDR1 KGHDR and CDR2 SFDVKD come from the germline V gene. V was clipped by 1 base and J by 5 bases, with 6 bases between them. The CDR3 region is CATSDFARDTQYF. In DNA, the CDR3 is TGTGCCACCAGTGATTTTGCGAGAGATACGCAGTATTTT.

The chain couples TRBV4-1 to TRBJ2-1, with 7 bases aligning to TRBD2. Per germline, CDR1 MGHRA and CDR2 YSYEKL. The V segment lost 3 bases and the J segment 5 bases; nucleotides outside the gene matches: 4. This CDR3 comprises 14 residues. The CDR3 is CASSHIGLDNEQFF. The CDR3 bases are TGCGCCAGCAGCCATATTGGACTAGACAATGAGCAGTTCTTC.

The J gene is TRBJ2-7, the V gene TRBV9, with 9 positions matching TRBD1. Germline assignment: CDR1 SGDLS and CDR2 YYNGEE. V was pared by 4 bases and J by 2 bases, with 13 bases of the junction left unmatched. This CDR3 region has 17 residues. CDR3 sequence: CASSPGRGGQGAYEQYF. CDR3 in DNA: TGTGCCAGCAGCCCCGGTCGTGGGGGACAGGGTGCCTACGAGCAGTACTTC.

V gene TRBV28 combines with J gene TRBJ2-3; no reliable D call. This CDR3 region has 14 residues. The V end lost 5 bases, the J end lost 6 bases, and 15 bases lay between the germline ends. Germline values: CDR1 MDHEN, CDR2 SYDVKM. This CDR3 is CASSTTPTWDTQYF. For the CDR3, the DNA is TGTGCCAGCAGTACCACCCCCACATGGGATACGCAGTATTTT.

The V call is TRBV28, the J call TRBJ1-5; 10 nucleotides match TRBD1. This CDR3 contains 15 residues. The germline V gene encodes CDR1 MDHEN and CDR2 SYDVKM. After removal of 3 bases from V and 3 bases from J, the junction contained 2 bases not matched to a gene. Here the CDR3 reads CASSLDRGDNQPQHF. CDR3 nucleotide sequence: TGTGCCAGCAGTTTGGACAGGGGGGACAATCAGCCCCAGCATTTT.

V usage is TRBV9 and J usage is TRBJ2-1, with TRBD2 matching over 11 bases. The CDR3 consists of 16 residues. Germline-derived CDR1 and CDR2 are SGDLS and YYNGEE. The V and J ends lost 0 bases and 3 bases, in that order; junction bases with no gene match: 2. The CDR3 nucleotides read TGTGCCAGCAGCGTAGGACTAGCGGGAAACTACAATGAGCAGTTCTTC. Translation: CASSVGLAGNYNEQFF.

The rearrangement joins TRBV5-1 to TRBJ1-2, with 7 bases matching TRBD1. Germline values: CDR1 SGHRS, CDR2 YFSETQ. J lost 7 bases, V lost 3 bases, and 6 bases had no gene match. The CDR3 has 13 residues. CDR3: CASSSGTEGGYTF. The CDR3 DNA sequence: TGCGCCAGCAGCTCCGGGACAGAAGGTGGCTACACCTTC.

The rearrangement uses TRBV29-1 and TRBJ2-1; TRBD1 agrees at 8 bases. Trimming cost V 4 bases and J 9 bases; bases outside gene matches: 11. CDR1 and CDR2 (germline): SQVTM, ANQGSEA. This CDR3 contains 14 residues. This CDR3 reads CSVVRGQWDGEQFF. CDR3 nucleotides: TGCAGCGTTGTCAGGGGGCAGTGGGACGGTGAGCAGTTCTTC.

This clone came up once. The chain links TRBV19 to TRBJ2-7, with 7 bases fitting TRBD2. Trimming at V came to 4 bases and at J to 2 bases, leaving 11 bases not matched to a gene. Germline-derived CDR1 and CDR2 are LNHDA and SQIVND (reference sequence). There are 16 residues in the CDR3. The chain's CDR3 is CASSTVGDGGTYEQYF. The CDR3 nucleotides are TGTGCCAGTAGTACAGTCGGGGACGGGGGGACCTACGAGCAGTACTTC.

This clone was seen just once. The chain is built from TRBV3-1 (or the pseudogene TRBV3-2) and TRBJ1-2; TRBD1 matches 7 bases. The length of the CDR3 is 13 residues. Germline V lookup: CDR1 LGHDT, CDR2 YNNKEL (reference sequence). V lost 6 bases and J lost 6; bases outside the gene matches: 7. CDR3 bases: TGTGCCAGCAGGTTGACAGGGATGGATGGCTACACCTTC. Translated, it gives CASRLTGMDGYTF.

The chain couples TRBV12-5 to TRBJ1-5; possible D gene TRBD1, 5 bases. CDR1 is LGHNT and CDR2 is FRNRAP in the germline V gene. The CDR3 length is 17 residues. Deletions cut 7 bases from V and 2 bases from J, with 21 bases between. The CDR3 sequence: CASVDNSWGVGNQPQHF. The CDR3 region has the DNA TGTGCTAGTGTCGACAATAGTTGGGGGGTAGGCAATCAGCCCCAGCATTTT.

V is TRBV2 and J is TRBJ2-7; the match to TRBD1 covers 9 bases. V gave up 3 bases and J gave up 6 bases; unmatched junction bases: 12. This CDR3 has 16 residues. CDR1 is SNHLY and CDR2 is FYNNEI in the germline V gene. CDR3 DNA: TGTGCCAGCAGTGAGCCCTTCACAGGGGGCTCTCGCGAGCAGTACTTC. Amino acids: CASSEPFTGGSREQYF. Variable domain in full (rest from reference TRBV2 and TRBJ2-7): EPEVTQTPSHQVTQMGQEVILRCVPISNHLYFYWYRQILGQKVEFLVSFYNNEISEKSEIFDDQFSVERPDGSNFTLKIRSTKLEDSAMYFCASSEPFTGGSREQYFGPGTRLTVT.

This sequence joins TRBV27 and TRBJ1-2, with 10 bases that match TRBD1. Germline trimming cut 4 bases from V and 8 bases from J; bases unmatched to any gene: 4. CDR3 length: 13 residues. The germline gives CDR1 MNHEY, CDR2 SMNVEV (reference sequence). The CDR3 bases are TGTGCCAGCAGTTGGGACAGGGGCCAGGGCTACACCTTC. It codes for CASSWDRGQGYTF.

The V and J genes are TRBV5-1 and TRBJ1-4; weak D call: TRBD1 (5 bases). Germline V gives CDR1 SGHRS, CDR2 YFSETQ. The length of the CDR3 is 17 residues. V gave up 3 bases and J gave up 0 bases, with 15 bases separating them. In DNA form, the CDR3 reads TGCGCCAGCAGCTCCCGGGGGACCCCTGCAACTAATGAAAAACTGTTTTTT. This translates into CASSSRGTPATNEKLFF.

The chain joins TRBV10-1 to TRBJ2-3; 7 nucleotides line up with TRBD2. After removal of 5 bases from V and 0 bases from J, the junction contained 5 bases not matched to a gene. The CDR3 is 15 residues long. Germline V gives CDR1 WNHNN, CDR2 SYGVQD (reference sequence). The CDR3 nucleotides are TGCGCCAGCAGTCAAAGCGGGGCCAGCACAGATACGCAGTATTTT. Translated, it gives CASSQSGASTDTQYF.

The chain has TRBV18 and TRBJ1-4; D is ambiguous. This CDR3 is built from 14 residues. The V and J ends lost 3 bases and 0 bases respectively, with 5 bases between them. CDR1 and CDR2 (germline): KGHSH, LQKENI. CDR3 amino acids: CASSPPATNEKLFF. In DNA form, the CDR3 reads TGTGCCAGCTCACCCCCTGCAACTAATGAAAAACTGTTTTTT.

In nucleotides, the CDR3 is TGCGCCAGCAGCGAAAGACTAGTGGCAGCTGGGGCCAACGTCCTGACTTTC. This encodes CASSERLVAAGANVLTF. J is TRBJ2-6 and V is TRBV5-1; D perhaps matches TRBD2 (6 bases). Germline-derived CDR1 and CDR2 are SGHRS and YFSETQ. V was clipped by 4 bases and J by 2 bases, with 16 bases between them. This CDR3 has 17 residues.

The chain joins TRBV11-2 to TRBJ2-7, with 11 bases lining up with TRBD2. The CDR3 extends over 14 amino acids. CDR1 is SGHAT and CDR2 is FQNNGV in the germline V gene. Trimming took 5 bases from V and 3 from J; bases not matched to a gene: 3. The CDR3: CASSGTSGFYEQYF. DNA of the CDR3: TGTGCCAGCAGCGGGACTAGCGGATTCTACGAGCAGTACTTC. Full variable domain (remainder filled in from reference TRBV11-2 and TRBJ2-7): EAGVAQSPRYKIIEKRQSVAFWCNPISGHATLYWYQQILGQGPKLLIQFQNNGVVDDSQLPKDRFSAERLKGVDSTLKIQPAKLEDSAVYLCASSGTSGFYEQYFGPGTRLTVT.

This clone was seen once. The chain combines TRBV11-2 with TRBJ2-7; D gene ambiguous. The germline gives CDR1 SGHAT, CDR2 FQNNGV. The CDR3 has 12 amino acids. Trimming took 5 bases from V and 7 from J, leaving 12 bases between them. The CDR3 nucleotides read TGTGCCAGCAGCCTCTACCCCGGGGAGCAGTACTTC. Amino acids: CASSLYPGEQYF.

The chain couples TRBV9 to TRBJ2-2; 7 nucleotides align to TRBD2. Germline V gene lookup returns CDR1 SGDLS and CDR2 YYNGEE. The CDR3 totals 15 residues. The V segment lost 2 bases and the J segment 7 bases; nucleotides outside the gene matches: 8. CDR3 region: CASSVTPGTNGELFF. The DNA of the CDR3 is TGTGCCAGCAGCGTTACCCCCGGGACTAACGGGGAGCTGTTTTTT.

V gene TRBV7-3 combines with J gene TRBJ2-5; D is possibly TRBD2 (6 bases). The CDR3 sequence is 14 residues long. CDR1 is SGHTA and CDR2 is FQGTGA in the germline V gene. V lost 5 bases and J lost 10, with 20 bases in between. Here the CDR3 DNA reads TGTGCCAGCAGCCGGGGGTCCAAAGAGGGTGTCCAGTACTTC. Translation gives CASSRGSKEGVQYF.

CDR3 sequence: CASSLGQGARMRRNTEAFF. As DNA, the CDR3 is TGCGCCAGCAGCTTGGGACAGGGGGCTCGTATGCGTCGTAACACTGAAGCTTTCTTT. The gene calls are TRBV5-1 and TRBJ1-1, with TRBD1 identical over 10 bases. Germline V gene lookup returns CDR1 SGHRS and CDR2 YFSETQ. The CDR3 spans 19 residues. With V trimmed by 0 bases and J by 2 bases, 13 bases remained unmatched.

The V call is TRBV5-1, the J call TRBJ2-3, with 9 bases aligning to TRBD2. J gave up 0 bases and V 2 bases, and 4 bases lay outside the gene matches. Germline loops: CDR1 SGHRS, CDR2 YFSETQ. The CDR3 is made up of 16 amino acids. CDR3 sequence reads: CASSFRGGGSTDTQYF. As DNA, the CDR3 is TGCGCCAGCAGCTTCCGCGGGGGGGGAAGCACAGATACGCAGTATTTT.

This clone appeared a few times. The V call is TRBV3-1 (or the pseudogene TRBV3-2), the J call TRBJ1-1, with 7 bases identical to TRBD1. The CDR3 covers 14 residues. V was pared by 1 base and J by 6 bases, with 5 bases of the junction left unmatched. Germline CDR1 and CDR2: LGHDT and YNNKEL (reference sequence). CDR3 DNA sequence: TGTGCCAGCAGCCAAGGGGGACAGTTCGCTGAAGCTTTCTTT. The encoded protein is CASSQGGQFAEAFF.

The chain is built from TRBV6-5 and TRBJ1-2; D not resolved. V was trimmed by 7 bases and J by 8 bases, leaving 14 bases between them. This CDR3 region has 12 residues. CDR1 MNHEY and CDR2 SVGAGI come from the germline V gene. In DNA form, the CDR3 reads TGTGCCAGCACCTCGACACGGCTGGGCTACACCTTC. Translated, it gives CASTSTRLGYTF.

J is TRBJ1-2 and V is TRBV7-2; D gene unclear. This CDR3 comprises 13 residues. CDR1 and CDR2 from the germline V gene are SGHTA and FQGNSA. Deletions cut 1 base from V and 2 bases from J, with 5 bases between. The CDR3 DNA reads as TGTGCCAGCAGCTTAGAGAGGAACTATGGCTACACCTTC. It encodes CASSLERNYGYTF.

The rearrangement uses TRBV7-2 and TRBJ2-1; 10 bases agree with TRBD2. This CDR3 has 14 amino acids. Looked up from germline, CDR1 is SGHTA and CDR2 is FQGNSA. The J segment lost 6 bases and the V segment lost 4 bases, leaving 3 bases of the junction unmatched. The CDR3 region is CASSSRTSGNEQFF. CDR3 in DNA: TGTGCCAGCAGCTCCCGGACTAGCGGCAATGAGCAGTTCTTC.

This sequence joins TRBV10-1 and TRBJ2-2; D may be TRBD1 (6 bases). The length of the CDR3 is 15 residues. Germline loops: CDR1 WNHNN, CDR2 SYGVQD (reference sequence). Trimming took 6 bases from V and 5 from J, leaving 16 bases between them. The CDR3 is CASRARGAGTGELFF. The CDR3 DNA follows: TGCGCCAGCAGAGCCAGGGGCGCCGGAACCGGGGAGCTGTTTTTT.